A single TCR beta chain is shown here with its context. TCRdb reanalysed the RT-PCR reads using MiXCR and keeps one entry per CDR3 protein. The sample consists of about 620,000 distinct CDR3 sequences, about 11% of them appearing once. The sample comes from a study of response to subunit inactivated influenza vaccine. This sample was also put to use in a study of T cells expressing NK-cell markers. That source reports: For TCR beta, cDNA was produced by 5'RACE template switching with UMIs.

Sequencing used PBMCs from blood, obtained on the day of vaccination. The receptor was isolated from a man in his fifties who received an inactivated influenza vaccine.

For the CDR3, the DNA is TGCAGCGTTGAAGTCAACAGACCCACAGATACGCAGTATTTT. This codes for CSVEVNRPTDTQYF. The V and J genes are TRBV29-1 and TRBJ2-3, with D hard to call. The germline V and J ends were trimmed by 1 base and 2 bases, with 10 bases remaining between them. This CDR3 is built from 14 residues. The germline CDR1 and CDR2 sequences are SQVTM and ANQGSEA.